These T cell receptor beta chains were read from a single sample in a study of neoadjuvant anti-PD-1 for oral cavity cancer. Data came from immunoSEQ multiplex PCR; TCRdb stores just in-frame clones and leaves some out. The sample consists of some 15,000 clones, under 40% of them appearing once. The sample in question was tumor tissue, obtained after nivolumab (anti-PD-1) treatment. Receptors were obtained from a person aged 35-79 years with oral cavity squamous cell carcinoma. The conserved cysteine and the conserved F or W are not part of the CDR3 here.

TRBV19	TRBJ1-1	ASSIGAQLRNTEAF
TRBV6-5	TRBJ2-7	ASAPGGGVNEQY
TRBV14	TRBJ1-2	ASSRTGSIGST
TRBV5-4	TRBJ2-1	ASSSWGTGYYNEQF
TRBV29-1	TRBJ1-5	SVGNEGQPQH
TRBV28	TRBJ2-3	ASSLRDTQY
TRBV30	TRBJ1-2	AWSGVGGLRRGYT
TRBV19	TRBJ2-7	ASSISPDRGTYEQY
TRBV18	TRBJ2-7	ASSLAGGPTYEQY
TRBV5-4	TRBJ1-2	ASSLDSRDPGRYGYT
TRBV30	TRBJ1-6	AWSTLDRGLNSPLH
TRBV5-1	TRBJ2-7	ASSLEVGRGSYEQY
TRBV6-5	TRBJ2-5	ASSRGHRWQETQY
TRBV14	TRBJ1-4	ASSPIGNEKLF
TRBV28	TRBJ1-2	ASSPQNGAGYT
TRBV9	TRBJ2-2	ASSVAGTPNTGELF
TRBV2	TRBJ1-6	ASKTERDSYNSPLH
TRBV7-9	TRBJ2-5	ASGIGGGETQY
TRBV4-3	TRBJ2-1	ASSQDPSGDLFSDEQF
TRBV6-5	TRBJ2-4	ASSNKNIQY
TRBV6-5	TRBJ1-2	ASSLSADKGYT
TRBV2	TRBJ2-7	ASSRGRGDYEQY
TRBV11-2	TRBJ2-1	ASSLGVSYEQF
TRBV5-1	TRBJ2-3	ASSLGGLDTQY
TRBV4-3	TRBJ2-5	ASSPGQLKETQY
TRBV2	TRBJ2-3	ASRTTSGATDTQY
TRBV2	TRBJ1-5	ASRGDREQPQH
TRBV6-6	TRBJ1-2	ASRTTQGNYGYT
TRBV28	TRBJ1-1	ASSATDRRRPEAF
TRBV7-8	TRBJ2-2	ASSLAPTYTGELF
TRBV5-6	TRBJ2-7	ASSLGQLGTYEQY
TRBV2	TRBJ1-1	ASNPDSPIGAF
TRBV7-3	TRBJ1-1	ASSSTTGYTEAF
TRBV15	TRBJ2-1	ATSRESRNEQF
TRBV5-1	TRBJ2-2	ASTPSPIGTEDTGELF
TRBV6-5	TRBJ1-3	ASSWDIFSGNTIY
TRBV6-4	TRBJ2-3	ASSGGADTQY
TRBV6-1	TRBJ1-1	ASSEAGDGEAF
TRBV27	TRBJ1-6	ASSRATGTGSSPLH
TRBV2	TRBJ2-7	ASSAGQGFSYEQY
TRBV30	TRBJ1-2	AWIGANYGYT
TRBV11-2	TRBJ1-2	ASSLDGTAYGYT
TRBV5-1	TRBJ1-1	ASSLGGPMNTEAF
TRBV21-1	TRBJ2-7	ASSKVGAAYEQY
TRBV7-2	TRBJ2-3	ASSPPGQSTDTQY
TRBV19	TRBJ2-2	ASSLRTGLATGELF
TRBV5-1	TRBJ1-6	ASSLEGQSSYNSPLH
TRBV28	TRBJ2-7	ASSSVGRGATPYEQY
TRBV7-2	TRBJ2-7	ASSIRVGEQY
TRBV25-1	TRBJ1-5	ASSEVGGYNQPQH
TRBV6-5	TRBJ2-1	ASSYRGADNEQF
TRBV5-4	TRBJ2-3	ASSPTGSDTQY
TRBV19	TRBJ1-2	ASSSGYRGGGYT